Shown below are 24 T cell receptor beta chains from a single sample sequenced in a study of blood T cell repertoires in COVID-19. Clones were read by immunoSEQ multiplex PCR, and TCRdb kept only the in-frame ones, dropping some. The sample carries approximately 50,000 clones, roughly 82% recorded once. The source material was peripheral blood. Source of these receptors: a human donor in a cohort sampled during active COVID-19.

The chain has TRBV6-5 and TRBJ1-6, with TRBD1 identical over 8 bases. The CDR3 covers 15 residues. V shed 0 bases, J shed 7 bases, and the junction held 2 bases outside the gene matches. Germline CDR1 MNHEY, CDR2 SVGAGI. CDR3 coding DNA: TGTGCCAGCAGTTACTCACAGGGGGAGAATTCACCCCTCCACTTT. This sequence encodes CASSYSQGENSPLHF.

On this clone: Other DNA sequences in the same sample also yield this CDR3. CDR3 sequence reads: CASTLNTGELFF. The CDR3 region has the DNA TGTGCCAGCACCCTAAACACCGGGGAGCTGTTTTTT. The chain joins TRBV7-8 to TRBJ2-2, with no clear D. The V gene lost 7 bases and the J gene lost 2 bases, with 5 bases spanning the gap. CDR1 SGHVS and CDR2 FQNEAQ come from the germline V gene. The CDR3 contains 12 residues.

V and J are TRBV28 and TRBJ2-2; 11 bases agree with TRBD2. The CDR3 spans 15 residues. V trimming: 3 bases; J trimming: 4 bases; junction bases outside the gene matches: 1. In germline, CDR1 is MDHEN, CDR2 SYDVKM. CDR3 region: CASSFGTSGTGELFF. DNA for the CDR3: TGTGCCAGCAGTTTTGGGACTAGCGGCACCGGGGAGCTGTTTTTT.

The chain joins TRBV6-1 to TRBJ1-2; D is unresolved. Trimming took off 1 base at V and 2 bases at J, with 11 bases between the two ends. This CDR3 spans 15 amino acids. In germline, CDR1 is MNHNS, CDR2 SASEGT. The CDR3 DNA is TGTGCCAGCAGTGAAGGGCCAGGCGCCAACTATGGCTACACCTTC. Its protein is CASSEGPGANYGYTF.

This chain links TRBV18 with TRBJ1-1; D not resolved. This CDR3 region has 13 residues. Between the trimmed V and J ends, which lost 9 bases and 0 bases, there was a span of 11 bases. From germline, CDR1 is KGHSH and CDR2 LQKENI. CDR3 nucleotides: TGTGCCAGTCTCACAGAAGTGAACACTGAAGCTTTCTTT. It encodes CASLTEVNTEAFF.

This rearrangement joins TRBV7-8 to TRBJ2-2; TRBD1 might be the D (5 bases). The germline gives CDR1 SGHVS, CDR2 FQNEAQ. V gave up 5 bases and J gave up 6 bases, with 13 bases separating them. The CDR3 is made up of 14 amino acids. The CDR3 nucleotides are TGTGCCAGCAGCAATTTGCAGGGCGCCGGGGAGCTGTTTTTT. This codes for CASSNLQGAGELFF.

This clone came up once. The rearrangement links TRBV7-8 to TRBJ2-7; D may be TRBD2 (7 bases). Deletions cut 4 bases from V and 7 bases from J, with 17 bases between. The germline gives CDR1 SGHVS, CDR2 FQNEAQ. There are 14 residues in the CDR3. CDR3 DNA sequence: TGTGCCAGCAGCTCCGCGGGGGCCGTGGGGGAGCAGTACTTC. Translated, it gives CASSSAGAVGEQYF.

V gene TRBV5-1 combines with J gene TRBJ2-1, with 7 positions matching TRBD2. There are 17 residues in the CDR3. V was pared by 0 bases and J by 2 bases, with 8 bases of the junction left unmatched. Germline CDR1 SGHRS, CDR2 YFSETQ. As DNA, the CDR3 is TGCGCCAGCAGCTTGGCCCTAGGGCGGGAGCCCTACAATGAGCAGTTCTTC. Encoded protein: CASSLALGREPYNEQFF.

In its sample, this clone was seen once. The CDR3: CASSPYMAGEGTDTQYF. The DNA of the CDR3 is TGTGCCAGCAGCCCATATATGGCGGGAGAAGGCACAGATACGCAGTATTTT. The rearrangement links TRBV7-9 to TRBJ2-3, with 7 bases aligning to TRBD2. The CDR3 is made up of 17 amino acids. Germline lookup yields CDR1 SEHNR and CDR2 FQNEAQ (reference sequence). V lost 5 bases and J lost 1; bases outside the gene matches: 12.

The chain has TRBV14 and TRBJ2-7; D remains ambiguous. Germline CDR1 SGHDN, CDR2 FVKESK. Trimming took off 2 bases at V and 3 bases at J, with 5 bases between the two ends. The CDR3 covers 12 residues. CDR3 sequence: CASSQQIYEQYF. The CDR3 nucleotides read TGTGCCAGCAGCCAACAGATCTACGAGCAGTACTTC.

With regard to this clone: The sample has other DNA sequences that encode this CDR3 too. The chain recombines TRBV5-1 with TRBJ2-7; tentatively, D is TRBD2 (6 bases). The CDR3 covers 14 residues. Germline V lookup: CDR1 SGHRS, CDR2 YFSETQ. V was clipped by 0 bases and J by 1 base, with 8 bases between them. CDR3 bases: TGCGCCAGCAGCTTGGCCGGGGGTTCCTACGAGCAGTACTTC. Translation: CASSLAGGSYEQYF.

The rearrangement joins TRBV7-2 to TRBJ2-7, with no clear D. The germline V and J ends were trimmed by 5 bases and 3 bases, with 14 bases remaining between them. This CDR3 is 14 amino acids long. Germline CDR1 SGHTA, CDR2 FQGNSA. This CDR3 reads CASSPGPHYYEQYF. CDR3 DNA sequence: TGTGCCAGCAGCCCCGGCCCTCACTACTACGAGCAGTACTTC.

Here the CDR3 DNA reads TGCGCCAGCAGAGAGTTAGGCACAGATACGCAGTATTTT. This sequence encodes CASRELGTDTQYF. The rearrangement joins TRBV5-1 to TRBJ2-3; D is ambiguous. The CDR3 covers 13 residues. Trimming took 5 bases from V and 1 from J, leaving 8 bases between them. Germline V gives CDR1 SGHRS, CDR2 YFSETQ.

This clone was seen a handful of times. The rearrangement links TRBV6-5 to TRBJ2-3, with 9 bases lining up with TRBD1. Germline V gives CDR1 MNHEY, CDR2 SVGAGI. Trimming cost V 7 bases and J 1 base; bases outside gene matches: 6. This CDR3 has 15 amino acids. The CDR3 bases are TGTGCCAGCACCTCGGACAGGGGAGGCACAGATACGCAGTATTTT. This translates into CASTSDRGGTDTQYF.

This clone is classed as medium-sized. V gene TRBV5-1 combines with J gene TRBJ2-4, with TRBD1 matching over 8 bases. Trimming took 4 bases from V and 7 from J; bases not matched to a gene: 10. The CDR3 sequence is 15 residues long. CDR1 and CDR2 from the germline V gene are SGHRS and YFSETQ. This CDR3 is CASSEDRAGSNIQYF. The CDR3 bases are TGCGCCAGCAGCGAGGACAGGGCCGGTTCGAACATTCAGTACTTC.

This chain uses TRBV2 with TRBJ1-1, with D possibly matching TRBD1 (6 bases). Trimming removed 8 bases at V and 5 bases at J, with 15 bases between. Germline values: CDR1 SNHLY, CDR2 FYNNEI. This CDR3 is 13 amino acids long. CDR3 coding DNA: TGTGCCAGCGCCATGGGGGCCGGAACTGAAGCTTTCTTT. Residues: CASAMGAGTEAFF.

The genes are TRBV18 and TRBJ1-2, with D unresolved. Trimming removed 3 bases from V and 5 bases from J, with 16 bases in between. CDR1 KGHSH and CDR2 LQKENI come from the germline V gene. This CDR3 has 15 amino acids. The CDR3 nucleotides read TGTGCCAGCTCACCTACGACTGGGAGTTTATATGGCTACACCTTC. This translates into CASSPTTGSLYGYTF.

CDR3: CASSKANRDSSTDTQYF. Here the CDR3 DNA reads TGTGCCAGCAGCAAAGCAAACCGGGACAGCTCCACAGATACGCAGTATTTT. The V call is TRBV7-8, the J call TRBJ2-3; 7 bases agree with TRBD1. V was clipped by 5 bases and J by 2 bases; unmatched bases: 13. This CDR3 contains 17 residues. From germline, CDR1 is SGHVS and CDR2 FQNEAQ. Combining the CDR3 with reference TRBV7-8 and TRBJ2-3 gives the whole variable domain GAGVSQSPRYKVAKRGQDVALRCDPISGHVSLFWYQQALGQGPEFLTYFQNEAQLDKSGLPSDRFFAERPEGSVSTLKIQRTQQEDSAVYLCASSKANRDSSTDTQYFGPGTRLTVL.

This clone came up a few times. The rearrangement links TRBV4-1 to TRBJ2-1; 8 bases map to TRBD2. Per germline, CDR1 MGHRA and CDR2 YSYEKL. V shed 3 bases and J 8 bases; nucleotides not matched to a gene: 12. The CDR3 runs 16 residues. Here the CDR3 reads CASSQPTGTRIDEQFF. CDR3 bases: TGCGCCAGCAGCCAGCCTACCGGGACTAGGATCGATGAGCAGTTCTTC.

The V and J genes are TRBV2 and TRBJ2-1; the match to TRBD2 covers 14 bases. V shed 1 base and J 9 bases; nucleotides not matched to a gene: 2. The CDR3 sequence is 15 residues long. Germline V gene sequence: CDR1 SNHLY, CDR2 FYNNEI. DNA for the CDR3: TGTGCCAGCAGTGAAGGGACTAGCGGGAGGAGTGAGCAGTTCTTC. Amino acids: CASSEGTSGRSEQFF.

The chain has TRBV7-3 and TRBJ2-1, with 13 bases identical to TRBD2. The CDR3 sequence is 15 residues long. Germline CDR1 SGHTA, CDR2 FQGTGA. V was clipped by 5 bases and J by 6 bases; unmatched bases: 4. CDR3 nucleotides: TGTGCCAGCAGCCCAGGACTAGCGGGAGCCAATGAGCAGTTCTTC. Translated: CASSPGLAGANEQFF.

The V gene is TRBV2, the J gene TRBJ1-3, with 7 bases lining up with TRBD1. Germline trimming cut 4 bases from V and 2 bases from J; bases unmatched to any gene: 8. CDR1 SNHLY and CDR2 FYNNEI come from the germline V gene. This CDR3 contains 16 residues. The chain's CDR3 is CASSVRGQGAGNTIYF. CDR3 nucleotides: TGTGCCAGCAGTGTGAGAGGCCAGGGGGCTGGAAACACCATATATTTT.

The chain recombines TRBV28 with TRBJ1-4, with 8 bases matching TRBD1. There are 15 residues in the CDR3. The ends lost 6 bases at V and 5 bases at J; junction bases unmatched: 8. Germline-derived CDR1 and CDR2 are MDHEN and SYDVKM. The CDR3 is CASSSYRGINEKLFF. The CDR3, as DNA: TGTGCCAGCAGCTCCTACAGGGGGATAAATGAAAAACTGTTTTTT.

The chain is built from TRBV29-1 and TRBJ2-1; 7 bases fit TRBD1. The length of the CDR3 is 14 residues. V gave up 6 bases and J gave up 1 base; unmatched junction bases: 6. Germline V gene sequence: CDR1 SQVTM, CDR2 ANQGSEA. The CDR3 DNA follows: TGCAGCGTCGAGGGGGCAGGGTCCTACAATGAGCAGTTCTTC. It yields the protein CSVEGAGSYNEQFF.